This paragraph covers one T cell receptor (beta chain) sequence. This CDR3 has 18 amino acids. The record originates from a study of PD-L1 blockade in urothelial cancer. Study as a whole: Patients went on atezolizumab in about 2014, receiving 1,200 mg intravenously every 3 weeks. Prior regimens of chemotherapy numbered 0 to 3 per patient. The study recovered a median of around 150,000 T cells per blood sample.

Time point: pretreatment peripheral blood. Assay: immunoSEQ multiplex PCR; the TCRdb copy retains only in-frame clones and omits some. In the table there are about 88,000 clones, around 89% of which are singletons. The sample consisted of PBMCs, taken around atezolizumab (anti-PD-L1) treatment. This clonotype was obtained from a woman aged 80 or over with urothelial cancer. The J gene is TRBJ2-7, the V gene TRBV12-2; the table's D call, TRBD1, has no DNA check behind it. TRBV12-2 is recorded as a pseudogene. In DNA form, the CDR3 reads TGTGCAAGTCGCTCCAGGGGACAGGGGGAAGTACTAGACTACGAGCAGTACTTC. This codes for CASRSRGQGEVLDYEQYF.